This TCR beta chain stems from a study of cytomegalovirus exposure and HLA in healthy donors. General observations from the study: DRB1 had the most TCR associations and HLA-C the fewest, a later analysis found, with rates varying by HLA locus. Relative to the approximately 700-donor mean, N-insertions were reportedly fewer in an Asian-associated ancestry cluster in a later analysis. Some V segments, including TRBV6-2 and TRBV6-3, were excluded as indistinguishable. In presence/absence analyses, roughly uniform sequencing depth across donors was assumed.

The V end was cut by 5 bases, the J end by 0 bases, with 5 bases between. This CDR3 spans 14 amino acids. Germline assignment: CDR1 SGHTA and CDR2 FQGTGA. The PCR employed 60 Vbeta primers together with 13 Jbeta primers. The assay was immunoSEQ multiplex PCR, and TCRdb's table has in-frame clones only and misses some. This listing includes under 200,000 clones. Turning to this clone: What it binds is not known.

Sequenced sample: PBMCs. This TCR derives from a woman under 30 in good health and CMV-seropositive. The chain has TRBV7-3 and TRBJ2-6, with no clear D. The chain's CDR3 is CASSPSSGANVLTF. For the CDR3, the DNA is TGTGCCAGCAGCCCCAGCTCTGGGGCCAACGTCCTGACTTTC.